A single sample is the source of the 18 T cell receptor beta chains below, sequenced in a study of read filtering for tumor transcriptome and immune sequencing. This library used around 400 ng RNA and molecular barcoded adaptors spanning alpha/delta and beta/gamma chains. TCRdb re-called the reads through MiXCR, storing one row per CDR3 protein. Counted here are 120,000 or so distinct CDR3 sequences, over 10% occurring once; the ten biggest clones make up 11%. Sequences were obtained from a population of CD138-negative cells sorted from bone marrow. The receptors originated from a donor at least 40 years old with multiple myeloma.

The rearrangement joins TRBV12-3 or TRBV12-4 to TRBJ1-2; D perhaps matches TRBD1 (5 bases). The CDR3 is 12 residues long. V lost 5 bases to trimming and J lost 5 bases, with 9 bases between them. The CDR3 DNA sequence: TGTGCCAGCAGTGGGGCTGCGTATGGCTACACCTTC. Translation gives CASSGAAYGYTF.

This clonotype was found many times. The chain joins TRBV18 to TRBJ1-1, with D perhaps TRBD1 (5 bases). Germline V gene sequence: CDR1 KGHSH, CDR2 LQKENI. This CDR3 spans 16 amino acids. Trimming cost V 1 base and J 5 bases, with 17 bases left between them. The DNA of the CDR3 is TGTGCCAGCTCACCACGGGGGACTGACACGGGGACTGAAGCTTTCTTT. Amino acids: CASSPRGTDTGTEAFF.

This clonotype was counted ten times or more. This sequence joins TRBV3-1 and TRBJ1-5, with unresolved D. From germline, CDR1 is LGHDT and CDR2 YNNKEL (reference sequence). V was pared by 1 base and J by 0 bases, with 4 bases between. This CDR3 is 14 amino acids long. The CDR3 DNA reads TGTGCCAGCAGCCAAGCTGATAGCAATCAGCCCCAGCATTTT. It encodes CASSQADSNQPQHF. Full variable domain (rest looked up from reference TRBV3-1 and TRBJ1-5): DTAVSQTPKYLVTQMGNDKSIKCEQNLGHDTMYWYKQDSKKFLKIMFSYNNKELIINETVPNRFSPKSPDKAHLNLHINSLELGDSAVYFCASSQADSNQPQHFGDGTRLSIL.

Turning to this clonotype: A much more abundant neighbour one base away suggests this may be a read error. Lacking the conserved final phenylalanine or tryptophan, this CDR3 likely reflects a read error. The chain recombines TRBV5-4 with TRBJ2-3, with 14 bases aligning to TRBD2. V lost 4 bases to trimming and J lost 3 bases; unmatched junction nucleotides: 4. This CDR3 contains 16 residues. In germline, CDR1 is SGHNT, CDR2 YYREEE (reference sequence). CDR3 sequence: CASSPGLAGETDTQYS. CDR3 sequence (DNA): TGTGCCAGCAGCCCGGGACTAGCGGGAGAAACAGATACGCAGTATTCT.

This clonotype was counted at least ten times. V is TRBV29-1 and J is TRBJ1-1; 9 bases are shared with TRBD1. Trimming at V came to 3 bases and at J to 2 bases, leaving 4 bases not matched to a gene. CDR3 length equals 14 residues. CDR1 and CDR2 from the germline V gene are SQVTM and ANQGSEA. CDR3 DNA: TGCAGCGTTGATGGGGACAGGGAAAACACTGAAGCTTTCTTT. Encoded protein: CSVDGDRENTEAFF.

With respect to this clonotype: An end of the junction does not agree with germline; a read error may underlie this. The rearrangement joins TRBV2 to TRBJ2-2; D may be TRBD2 (6 bases). The CDR3 is 14 residues long. Germline V CDR1 and CDR2: SNHLY, FYNNEI. As DNA, the CDR3 is TGTGCCAGCACCGGGACGGGCGGCACCGGGGGGCTGTTTTTT. It specifies CASTGTGGTGGLFF.

The sample holds many counts of this clonotype. The DNA for the CDR3 is TGCAGTGCTAGCCTGACTAGCGGGAGGACAGATACGCAGTATTTT. This gives the protein CSASLTSGRTDTQYF. This chain uses TRBV20-1 with TRBJ2-3; 13 nucleotides align to TRBD2. V dropped 3 bases and J dropped 3; count of bases not matched to a gene: 3. The CDR3 is 15 residues long. Germline CDR1 reads DFQATT; CDR2 reads SNEGSKA (reference sequence).

The chain uses TRBV20-1 and TRBJ2-5; D gene ambiguous. Germline V CDR1 and CDR2: DFQATT, SNEGSKA (reference sequence). CDR3 length: 16 amino acids. Trimming cost V 2 bases and J 5 bases, with 21 bases left between them. The CDR3 reads CSARPFDTEKWETQYF. CDR3 bases: TGCAGTGCTAGACCATTTGACACGGAAAAATGGGAGACCCAGTACTTC.

This clonotype was seen repeatedly, ten times or more. V and J are TRBV7-2 and TRBJ2-3; D is possibly TRBD2 (6 bases). Trimming took 5 bases from V and 0 from J, leaving 12 bases between them. The CDR3 spans 15 residues. The germline V gene has CDR1 SGHTA and CDR2 FQGNSA. The CDR3 loop reads CASSPTGESTDTQYF. CDR3 coding DNA: TGTGCCAGCAGCCCTACGGGGGAGAGCACAGATACGCAGTATTTT.

This clonotype was counted only a few times. The chain employs TRBV2 and TRBJ2-3, with TRBD1 as a possible D gene (5 bases). Germline CDR1 and CDR2: SNHLY and FYNNEI. V shed 6 bases and J shed 2 bases, with 9 bases lying between them. The CDR3 consists of 13 residues. In nucleotides, the CDR3 is TGTGCCAGCAGGCCCAGGGTCACAGATACGCAGTATTTT. Protein product: CASRPRVTDTQYF.

Sample share makes this clonotype medium-sized. The rearrangement uses TRBV7-9 and TRBJ2-1; D gene unclear. V was pared by 8 bases and J by 4 bases, with 9 bases between. CDR3 length: 12 amino acids. Per germline, CDR1 SEHNR and CDR2 FQNEAQ (reference sequence). In DNA form, the CDR3 reads TGTGCCAGCGCAATAGGTTACAATGAGCAGTTCTTC. Protein: CASAIGYNEQFF.

This clonotype was detected many times. The chain couples TRBV28 to TRBJ2-7, with TRBD1 matching 11 bases. V was clipped by 1 base and J by 4 bases; unmatched bases: 3. Germline CDR1 MDHEN, CDR2 SYDVKM. The CDR3 spans 15 residues. CDR3 protein: CASSLSDRGRYEQYF. CDR3 sequence (DNA): TGTGCCAGCAGTTTATCGGACAGGGGGCGGTACGAGCAGTACTTC.

The sample holds many counts of this clonotype. The J gene is TRBJ2-1, the V gene TRBV5-1; 7 bases align to TRBD2. V gave up 7 bases and J gave up 9 bases; unmatched junction bases: 16. The CDR3 has 15 amino acids. The V gene's germline CDR1 is SGHRS and CDR2 YFSETQ. For the CDR3, the DNA is TGCGCCAGCGCCCGAACTGCGGGAGTCTTATCTGAGCAGTTCTTC. Its translation: CASARTAGVLSEQFF. Supplemented by reference TRBV5-1 and TRBJ2-1, the full variable domain reads KAGVTQTPRYLIKTRGQQVTLSCSPISGHRSVSWYQQTPGQGLQFLFEYFSETQRNKGNFPGRFSGRQFSNSRSEMNVSTLELGDSALYLCASARTAGVLSEQFFGPGTRLTVL.

A few counts support this clonotype. This may arise from a read error, as a much more abundant clone is one base away. The chain combines TRBV2 with TRBJ1-1; 7 positions agree with TRBD1. Germline V CDR1 and CDR2: SNHLY, FYNNEI. J lost 0 bases, V lost 6 bases, and 4 bases had no gene match. This CDR3 comprises 14 residues. As DNA, the CDR3 is TGTGCCAGCAGCAAACAGGGGATGAACACTGAAGCTTTCTTT. Translation: CASSKQGMNTEAFF.

The chain joins TRBV19 to TRBJ2-2; D might be TRBD1 (6 bases). Germline V CDR1 and CDR2: LNHDA, SQIVND (reference sequence). Trimming removed 4 bases from V and 5 bases from J, with 14 bases in between. CDR3 length: 15 residues. CDR3 sequence (DNA): TGTGCCAGTAGTAATGGTGCCAGGGGAACCGGGGAGCTGTTTTTT. Protein product: CASSNGARGTGELFF.

A remark on this clonotype: A read error may be the cause here, since a much bigger clone is one base away. The J gene is TRBJ1-1, the V gene TRBV18; D ambiguous. Germline V gene lookup returns CDR1 KGHSH and CDR2 LQKENI. V lost 2 bases and J 1 base, leaving 11 bases between the germline ends. This CDR3 is built from 15 residues. The CDR3 here is CASSPVAQTNTEAFF. The DNA for the CDR3 is TGTGCCAGCTCACCAGTCGCACAGACGAACACTGAAGCTTTCTTT.

This clonotype was seen many times. The chain has TRBV3-1 and TRBJ2-1, with no clear D. V lost 6 bases and J 8 bases, leaving 8 bases between the germline ends. Per the germline V gene, CDR1 is LGHDT and CDR2 is YNNKEL (reference sequence). The CDR3 extends over 11 amino acids. DNA of the CDR3: TGTGCCAGCAGGAGTATGGATGAGCAGTTCTTC. Translation gives CASRSMDEQFF.

Many counts were recorded for this clonotype. The V gene is TRBV7-9, the J gene TRBJ2-3; possible D gene TRBD2, 5 bases. This CDR3 contains 14 residues. Germline-derived CDR1 and CDR2 are SEHNR and FQNEAQ (reference sequence). V dropped 0 bases and J dropped 4 bases, with 8 bases sitting between them. The CDR3 nucleotides read TGTGCCAGCAGCTTAGCGACGGAGGCAGATACGCAGTATTTT. Its protein product is CASSLATEADTQYF.